The sequence of this TCR beta chain was determined in a study of T cells after yellow fever vaccination. Findings and caveats of the study: Most clones from primary vaccination resurfaced after the booster (96% CD4, over 85% CD8).

TCRdb re-derived calls from the 5' RACE reads in MiXCR, one entry per CDR3 protein. The table includes 120,000 or so distinct CDR3 sequences, about 7% detected once. CDR3 length: 15 residues. Trimming cost V 0 bases and J 6 bases, with 15 bases left between them. Germline CDR1 KGHSH, CDR2 LQKENI. This clonotype was recorded many times. Its antigen is unknown. The V gene is TRBV18, the J gene TRBJ2-7; TRBD1 is a possible D gene (6 bases). The sequenced sample was CD4+ T cells sorted from PBMCs, obtained roughly 47 days after the first yellow fever vaccination. The TCR sequence derives from a man younger than 35 who received the YFV17D yellow fever vaccine. CDR3 amino acids: CASSPPGRQGREQYF. As DNA, the CDR3 is TGTGCCAGCTCACCACCCGGAAGGCAGGGGCGCGAGCAGTACTTC.